The text below deals with one TCR beta chain. Its antigen is unknown. The junction differs from germline at one of its ends, possibly a read error. TCRdb independently ran MiXCR on the 5' RACE reads; one entry per CDR3 protein. Among around 310,000 distinct CDR3 sequences listed, 3% to 4.5% were seen once. This entry is derived from a study of T cells after yellow fever vaccination. Study-wide points: Subsequent booster samples again held most clones from primary vaccination (more than 95% CD4, about 86% CD8).

CDR3 length: 14 residues. Germline loops: CDR1 SEHNR, CDR2 FQNEAQ (reference sequence). V and J are TRBV7-9 and TRBJ2-1; 9 nucleotides align to TRBD1. Specimen: PBMCs, collected on the day of the yellow fever booster vaccination. The origin of this receptor is a man aged 18 to 35 who received the YFV17D yellow fever vaccine. In nucleotides, the CDR3 is TGTGACAGCAGCTCGGACAGGGGATACAATGAGCAGTTCTTC. Amino acid sequence: CDSSSDRGYNEQFF.